This record covers a single T cell receptor beta chain. Antigen specificity is unknown. This CDR3 is built from 16 residues. Germline CDR1 SGHRS, CDR2 YFSETQ. The V and J ends lost 4 bases and 0 bases respectively, with 17 bases between them. Investigators profiled TCR beta VDJ and CDR3 from genomic DNA template. TCRdb reprocessed the reads via MiXCR and lists one record per CDR3 protein. The sample has about 470,000 distinct CDR3 sequences; around 32% are singletons. Patients chosen for sequencing had CD8+CD57+ cells that had expanded, as shown by flow cytometry. The study sampled blood from patients who had received no therapy. The source of the sample is a study of CD8+CD57+ T cells in acquired aplastic anemia. Overall study results and limits: In common between the patients and the controls were some 29 CD8+ CDR3 sequences.

The TCR originated in a human donor with aplastic anemia. Material for sequencing was sorted CD4+, CD8+, or CD8+CD57+ T cells (not recorded which) from PBMCs. The V call is TRBV5-1, the J call TRBJ2-7; TRBD1 or TRBD2 may be the D gene (5 bases each). The chain's CDR3 is CASSITGAQSSYEQYF. In nucleotides, the CDR3 is TGCGCCAGCAGCATAACCGGGGCACAGAGCTCCTACGAGCAGTACTTC. Complete variable domain (other parts from reference TRBV5-1 and TRBJ2-7): KAGVTQTPRYLIKTRGQQVTLSCSPISGHRSVSWYQQTPGQGLQFLFEYFSETQRNKGNFPGRFSGRQFSNSRSEMNVSTLELGDSALYLCASSITGAQSSYEQYFGPGTRLTVT.